The TCR beta chain described here comes from a study of technical replicates of blood from several donors. The CDR3 is 14 amino acids. Germline V gives CDR1 SGHRS, CDR2 YFSETQ. V lost 4 bases to trimming and J lost 8 bases; unmatched junction nucleotides: 5. Generated by immunoSEQ multiplex PCR, the TCRdb table keeps only in-frame clones and is missing some. Altogether 74,000 or so clones are present, about 90% being singletons, with the ten largest covering under 0.3%. The chain links TRBV5-1 to TRBJ1-4; 10 nucleotides align to TRBD1. Sequenced input: T cells isolated from PBMCs. The origin of this receptor is a human donor in good health. CDR3 bases: TGCGCCAGCAGCCCTGGGACAGGGGACGAAAAACTGTTTTTT. This encodes CASSPGTGDEKLFF.